Listed below are T cell receptor beta chains from one sample, sequenced in a study of fetal regulatory T cell absence and autoimmunity. Assay used: immunoSEQ multiplex PCR; TCRdb lists only in-frame clones, some missing. The data show about 50,000 clones, with about four fifths seen just once and 0.41% held by the top ten. Input material: cord blood. The receptors derive from a newborn boy with IPEX syndrome. Both conserved end residues are part of each CDR3. Each record gives: CDR3 protein, CDR3 DNA, J gene, D gene, clone size, V gene. A D gene is named only where the DNA matches it firmly. Part of the rows lack a size; the others show once, few, many or a class for expanded clones.

CDR3aa: CASSQDGRNYNTEAFF; CDR3nt: TGCGCCAGCAGCCAAGACGGGAGGAATTATAACACTGAAGCTTTCTTT; j_gene: TRBJ1-1; d_gene: .; abundance: .; v_gene: TRBV4-1
CDR3aa: CASSQGTGGDQPQHF; CDR3nt: TGCGCCAGCAGCCAAGGAACAGGGGGCGATCAGCCCCAGCATTTT; j_gene: TRBJ1-5; d_gene: TRBD1; abundance: .; v_gene: TRBV4-3
CDR3aa: CASSALTRGETQYF; CDR3nt: TGTGCCAGCAGTGCCTTGACTAGGGGGGAGACCCAGTACTTC; j_gene: TRBJ2-5; d_gene: .; abundance: .; v_gene: TRBV6-1
CDR3aa: CASGVDQGAEAFF; CDR3nt: TGTGCTAGTGGCGTCGATCAGGGGGCTGAAGCTTTCTTT; j_gene: TRBJ1-1; d_gene: TRBD1; abundance: once; v_gene: TRBV12-5
CDR3aa: CASSLWTAHNSPLHF; CDR3nt: TGCGCCAGCAGCTTGTGGACGGCGCATAATTCACCCCTCCACTTT; j_gene: TRBJ1-6; d_gene: .; abundance: few; v_gene: TRBV5-1
CDR3aa: CAWRGHGEPYNEQFF; CDR3nt: TGTGCCTGGAGGGGGCACGGGGAGCCGTACAATGAGCAGTTCTTC; j_gene: TRBJ2-1; d_gene: .; abundance: .; v_gene: TRBV30
CDR3aa: CASSESSGTGVQPQHF; CDR3nt: TGCGCCAGCAGTGAGTCCTCCGGGACAGGGGTTCAGCCCCAGCATTTT; j_gene: TRBJ1-5; d_gene: TRBD1; abundance: .; v_gene: TRBV10-1
CDR3aa: CASRTAGQETQYF; CDR3nt: TGTGCCAGTAGGACAGCGGGCCAAGAGACCCAGTACTTC; j_gene: TRBJ2-5; d_gene: .; abundance: .; v_gene: TRBV19
CDR3aa: CASIGPSSTEAFF; CDR3nt: TGTGCCAGCATCGGGCCCTCCTCCACTGAAGCTTTCTTT; j_gene: TRBJ1-1; d_gene: .; abundance: .; v_gene: TRBV5-4
CDR3aa: CASSLGTGQMGYGYTF; CDR3nt: TGTGCCAGCAGCTTAGGGACAGGGCAGATGGGCTATGGCTACACCTTC; j_gene: TRBJ1-2; d_gene: TRBD1; abundance: .; v_gene: TRBV7-2
CDR3aa: CASSLEGTDTQYF; CDR3nt: TGTGCCAGCAGCTTAGAGGGCACAGATACGCAGTATTTT; j_gene: TRBJ2-3; d_gene: .; abundance: once; v_gene: TRBV7-6
CDR3aa: CASSVGTGIVYTF; CDR3nt: TGTGCCAGCAGCGTCGGGACAGGTATCGTCTACACCTTC; j_gene: TRBJ1-2; d_gene: TRBD1; abundance: once; v_gene: TRBV9
CDR3aa: CASSYSPGGTGELFF; CDR3nt: TGTGCCAGCAGTTACTCTCCTGGGGGCACCGGGGAGCTGTTTTTT; j_gene: TRBJ2-2; d_gene: .; abundance: .; v_gene: TRBV6-6
CDR3aa: CASSQLGRHEQFF; CDR3nt: TGTGCCAGCAGCCAATTAGGTAGGCATGAGCAGTTCTTC; j_gene: TRBJ2-1; d_gene: .; abundance: few; v_gene: TRBV11-2
CDR3aa: CASSPLIAGAGELFF; CDR3nt: TGTGCCAGCAGCCCGCTGATAGCGGGAGCCGGGGAGCTGTTTTTT; j_gene: TRBJ2-2; d_gene: TRBD2; abundance: .; v_gene: TRBV11-1
CDR3aa: CASSFRDRSYEQYF; CDR3nt: TGTGCCAGCAGCTTCCGGGACAGGTCCTACGAGCAGTACTTC; j_gene: TRBJ2-7; d_gene: TRBD1; abundance: .; v_gene: TRBV5-5
CDR3aa: CASSQVSGGAYEQYF; CDR3nt: TGTGCCAGCAGCCAAGTTAGCGGGGGGGCCTACGAGCAGTACTTC; j_gene: TRBJ2-7; d_gene: TRBD2; abundance: .; v_gene: TRBV4-2
CDR3aa: CATSRGLLADTDTQYF; CDR3nt: TGTGCCACCAGCAGAGGGCTACTAGCGGACACAGATACGCAGTATTTT; j_gene: TRBJ2-3; d_gene: TRBD2; abundance: .; v_gene: TRBV15
CDR3aa: CASSVSPEGRLGYGYTF; CDR3nt: TGCGCCAGCAGCGTATCCCCTGAGGGGCGGCTAGGCTATGGCTACACCTTC; j_gene: TRBJ1-2; d_gene: .; abundance: .; v_gene: TRBV5-1
CDR3aa: CASSQVGPGHTDTQYF; CDR3nt: TGTGCCAGCAGCCAAGTGGGGCCCGGCCACACAGATACGCAGTATTTT; j_gene: TRBJ2-3; d_gene: .; abundance: .; v_gene: TRBV5-4